This TCR beta chain was sequenced for a study of immune evolution from preneoplasia to lung adenocarcinoma (TCRdb year 2021). With respect to the entire study: HLA loss of heterozygosity was found in around 7% of AIS, 15% of MIA and roughly 31% of ADC lesions, and in no AAH lesions. POLYSOLVER was used to infer Class I HLA alleles from exome data, and LOHHLA was used to detect allele-specific HLA loss. The immune data were integrated with whole exome sequencing and methylation data from the same cohort of nodules. A total of 40 to 65 patients with pulmonary nodules who underwent surgical resection were included in the overall cohort. Resected precursor lesions (AAH, AIS, MIA) and invasive adenocarcinomas were each compared against paired morphologically normal lung tissue. Sample size was determined by specimen availability and not by a prior power calculation. TCR sequencing data were obtained from 51 patients. It was reported in the study that 95 to 120 samples were used for TCR sequencing. Immune contexture across lung adenocarcinoma precursors and invasive adenocarcinoma was profiled using immune gene expression, TCR sequencing and multiplex immunofluorescence. Here is what the overall study found, with its caveats: Because all patients were from Japan and China, applicability to Western populations was uncertain. The findings rested on association rather than direct causation, and larger cohorts with long-term follow-up and longitudinal biopsies were considered necessary. Top T cell clone frequencies were highest in normal lung and appeared to decrease progressively from AAH through AIS, MIA and invasive adenocarcinoma. Clonality was highest in normal lung, while later-stage lesions appeared to show lower clonality but higher T cell density and diversity. Compared with EGFR-mutant or double wild-type lesions, KRAS-mutant nodules had the highest T cell clonality.

Trimming accounts for 2 bases at V and 6 bases at J, while the number of junction bases matched to no gene is 9. The CDR3 contains 17 residues, cysteine and phenylalanine counted. The kept DNA is CDR3 alone, 51 bases in frame from the first base. Taken from the germline V gene, the CDR1 and CDR2 loops are SGHDN and FVKESK. Resection was performed on patients in Japan or China between the mid-2010s and the late 2010s. Histologic diagnosis of each case was confirmed independently by two lung cancer pathologists on H&E slides. For nucleic acid extraction, premalignant or tumor cells were enriched by macro-dissection following pathologic assessment. FFPE tissue was used for DNA isolation with the AllPrep DNA/RNA FFPE Kit. Using the immunoSEQ hsTCRbeta Kit, TCR beta CDR3 regions were sequenced from DNA. Processing in the source paper ran as follows. TCR sequencing data were analysed with the ImmunoSEQ Analyzer. T cell clonality was defined as 1 minus Pielou's evenness, as computed on productive rearrangements. To measure T cell diversity, the inverse Simpson index was applied to productive templates. T cell density was defined as TCR beta template counts normalized to usable DNA, with usable DNA estimated by amplifying and sequencing housekeeping genes. Two-sided Kruskal-Wallis tests were used to compare TCR metrics between histologic stages. Here the immuneACCESS table is served through TCRdb, limited to in-frame sequences with V and J called. Missing clones are a known gap in these copies; in checked studies unresolved V genes cover under half, and the rest lacks a known reason. That table gives V, J and clone size, and the DNA gave D and trimming. The sample contains 4,000 to 5,500 clones, 65% to 80% of them found a single time. The ten largest clones capture less than 8.5% of the sample.

This clone came up a few times. The antigen it recognizes is unknown. No much larger clone exists at a distance of one base, and base qualities are not known. The sample taken for sequencing was FFPE minimally invasive lung adenocarcinoma tissue. Interpreted using the paper, the cell subset or site label stands for: micro-invasive lung adenocarcinoma (MIA). The rearranged segments are TRBV14 and TRBJ2-1, and 11 junction bases match TRBD2. The TCR comes from a person between 50 and 70 years old with lung adenocarcinoma. The DNA sequence follows: TGTGCCAGCAGCCAATTTAAGGGGACTAGCGGACTCAATGAGCAGTTCTTC. The encoded protein is CASSQFKGTSGLNEQFF.